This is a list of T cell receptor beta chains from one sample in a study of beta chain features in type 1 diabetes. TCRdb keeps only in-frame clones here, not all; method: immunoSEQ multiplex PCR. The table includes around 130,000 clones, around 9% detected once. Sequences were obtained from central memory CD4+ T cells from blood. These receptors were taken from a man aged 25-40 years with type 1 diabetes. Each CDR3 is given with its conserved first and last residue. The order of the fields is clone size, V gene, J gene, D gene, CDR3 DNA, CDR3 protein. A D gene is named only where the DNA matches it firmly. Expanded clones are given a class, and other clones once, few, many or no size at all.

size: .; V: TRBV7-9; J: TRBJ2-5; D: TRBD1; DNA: TGTGCCAGCAGCTCGGACAGGACGACCCAAGAGACCCAGTACTTC; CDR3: CASSSDRTTQETQYF
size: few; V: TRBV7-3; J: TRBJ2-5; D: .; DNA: TGTGCCAGCAGCTTAACGAGGGAAGAGACCCAGTACTTC; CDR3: CASSLTREETQYF
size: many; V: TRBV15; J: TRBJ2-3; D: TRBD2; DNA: TGTGCCACCAGCGGGACTAGGACAGATACGCAGTATTTT; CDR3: CATSGTRTDTQYF
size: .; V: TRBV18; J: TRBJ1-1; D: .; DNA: TGTGCCAGCTCACCACCCGACTCGGGAGTACGTATTGAAGCTTTCTTT; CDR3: CASSPPDSGVRIEAFF
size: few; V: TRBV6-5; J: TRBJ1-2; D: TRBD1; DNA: TGTGCCACCAGGACAGGGGACTATGGCTACACCTTC; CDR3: CATRTGDYGYTF
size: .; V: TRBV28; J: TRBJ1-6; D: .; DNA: TGTGCCAGCAAGGGTGGTCAGGGCCGTTCACCCCTCCACTTT; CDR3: CASKGGQGRSPLHF
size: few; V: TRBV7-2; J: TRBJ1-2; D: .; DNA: TGTGCCAGCAGTAGCAGGGGCTATGGCTATGGCTACACCTTC; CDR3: CASSSRGYGYGYTF
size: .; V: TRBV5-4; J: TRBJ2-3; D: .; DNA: TGTGCCAGCAGCCCCCCCCGGACAGATACGCAGTATTTT; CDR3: CASSPPRTDTQYF
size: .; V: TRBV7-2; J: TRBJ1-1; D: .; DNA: TGTGCCAGCAGCCTTCGTGCGACTGAAGCTTTCTTT; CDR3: CASSLRATEAFF
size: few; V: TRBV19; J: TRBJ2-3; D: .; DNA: TGTGCCAGTAGTATGACTGCGGGCGGAATCACAGATACGCAGTATTTT; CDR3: CASSMTAGGITDTQYF
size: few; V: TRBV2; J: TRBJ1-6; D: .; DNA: TGTGCCAGCAGTGAGGAGACAGGAGTTATTTCACCCCTCCACTTT; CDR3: CASSEETGVISPLHF
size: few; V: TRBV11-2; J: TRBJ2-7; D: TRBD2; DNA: TGTGCCAGCAGCTTGACTAGCGGTACCTACGAGCAGTACTTC; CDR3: CASSLTSGTYEQYF
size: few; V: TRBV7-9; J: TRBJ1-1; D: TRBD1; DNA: TGTGCCAGCAGCTTATTGACAGGGATGGACACTGAAGCTTTCTTT; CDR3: CASSLLTGMDTEAFF
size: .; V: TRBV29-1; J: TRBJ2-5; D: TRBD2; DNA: TGCAGCGTTGAAGAACGGCTAGCGGGGTTCGGGACCCAGTACTTC; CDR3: CSVEERLAGFGTQYF
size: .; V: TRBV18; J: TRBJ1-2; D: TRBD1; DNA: TGTGCCAGCTCCCCCGGACAGGAAGGGTCCGGCTACACCTTC; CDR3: CASSPGQEGSGYTF
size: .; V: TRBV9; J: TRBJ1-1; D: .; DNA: TGTGCCAGCAGCGAGGGACAGAACACTGAAGCTTTCTTT; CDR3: CASSEGQNTEAFF
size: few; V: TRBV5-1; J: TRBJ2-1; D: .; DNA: TGCGCCAGCAGCTTGACAGCGGCCTCCTACAATGAGCAGTTCTTC; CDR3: CASSLTAASYNEQFF
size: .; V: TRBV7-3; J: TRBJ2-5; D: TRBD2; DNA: TGTGCCAGCAGCTTGGCAAGCGGGGGCCCCGAAGAGACCCAGTACTTC; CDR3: CASSLASGGPEETQYF
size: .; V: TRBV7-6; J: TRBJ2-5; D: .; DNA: TGTGCCAGCAGCCGTCGGGGATCGACCAAAGAGACCCAGTACTTC; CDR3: CASSRRGSTKETQYF
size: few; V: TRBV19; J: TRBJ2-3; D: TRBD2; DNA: TGTGCCAGTAGCCCCTTAACGGGGGGGCCGAATACGCAGTATTTT; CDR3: CASSPLTGGPNTQYF
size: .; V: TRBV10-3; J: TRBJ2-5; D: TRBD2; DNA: TGTGCCATCAGCGGAACTAGCGGGGGGCCAGAGACCCAGTACTTC; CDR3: CAISGTSGGPETQYF
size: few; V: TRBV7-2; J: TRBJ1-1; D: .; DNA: TGTGCCAGCAGCTTGGGTACGGGTGGTAAGACTGAAGCTTTCTTT; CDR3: CASSLGTGGKTEAFF
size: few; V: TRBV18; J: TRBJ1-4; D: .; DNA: TGTGCCAGCTCACCAGAGGGAAAGAATGAAAAACTGTTTTTT; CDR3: CASSPEGKNEKLFF
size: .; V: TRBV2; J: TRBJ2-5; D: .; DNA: TGTGCCAGCAGTGAGATTAGCCAAGAGACCCAGTACTTC; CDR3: CASSEISQETQYF
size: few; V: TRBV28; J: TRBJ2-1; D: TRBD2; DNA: TGTGCCAGCCATGCGGGGGGGCTTGGTAATGAGCAGTTCTTC; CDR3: CASHAGGLGNEQFF
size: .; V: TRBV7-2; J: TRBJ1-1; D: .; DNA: TGTGCCAGCAGCTTACTGGGAGGGACTGAAGCTTTCTTT; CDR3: CASSLLGGTEAFF
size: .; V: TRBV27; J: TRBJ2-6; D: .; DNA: TGTGCCAGCAGCCCCGGGACTGGAAAGGCGAGGGCCAACGTCCTGACTTTC; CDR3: CASSPGTGKARANVLTF
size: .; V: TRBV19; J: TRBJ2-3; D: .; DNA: TGTGCCAGTAGTATTGCAGGACACCCAGATACGCAGTATTTT; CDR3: CASSIAGHPDTQYF
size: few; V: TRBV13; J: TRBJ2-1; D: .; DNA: TGTGCCAGCAGTCGCCCGGAGAATTTAGAGCAGTTCTTC; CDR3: CASSRPENLEQFF
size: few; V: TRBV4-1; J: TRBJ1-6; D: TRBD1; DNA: TGCGCCAGCAGCCAAGGACAGGGTAATAATTCACCCCTCCACTTT; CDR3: CASSQGQGNNSPLHF
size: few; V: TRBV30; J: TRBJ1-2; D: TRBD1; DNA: TGTGCCTGGAGCAACAGGGGCGTAGGCTATGGCTACACCTTC; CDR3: CAWSNRGVGYGYTF
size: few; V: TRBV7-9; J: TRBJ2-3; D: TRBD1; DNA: TGTGCCAGCAGGATCTCAGGGGGAGATACGCAGTATTTT; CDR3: CASRISGGDTQYF
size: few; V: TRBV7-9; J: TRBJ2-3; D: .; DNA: TGTGCCAGCGGGCCCAGTGGGCGGGGAGACACAGATACGCAGTATTTT; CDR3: CASGPSGRGDTDTQYF
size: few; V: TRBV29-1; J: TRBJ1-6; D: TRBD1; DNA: TGCAGCGCCCAACAGGGGCCCTATAATTCACCCCTCCACTTT; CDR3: CSAQQGPYNSPLHF
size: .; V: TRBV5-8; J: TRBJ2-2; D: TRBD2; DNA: TGTGCCAGCAGCTTAGGGACTAGCAACACCGGGGAGCTGTTTTTT; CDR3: CASSLGTSNTGELFF
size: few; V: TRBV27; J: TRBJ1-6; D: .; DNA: TGTGCCAGCGGGTACCGGGAGTATTCACCCCTCCACTTT; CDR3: CASGYREYSPLHF
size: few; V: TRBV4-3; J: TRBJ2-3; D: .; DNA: TGCGCCAGCAGCCAAGATCGGGGGTTAGTCAGAACGCAGTATTTT; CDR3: CASSQDRGLVRTQYF
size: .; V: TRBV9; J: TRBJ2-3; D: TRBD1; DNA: TGTGCCAGCAGCGTCAACCAGGGACAGTCCACAGATACGCAGTATTTT; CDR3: CASSVNQGQSTDTQYF
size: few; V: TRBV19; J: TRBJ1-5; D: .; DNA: TGTGGGACGGGACACAATCAGCCCCAGCATTTT; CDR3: CGTGHNQPQHF
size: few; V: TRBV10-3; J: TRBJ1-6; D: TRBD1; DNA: TGTGCCATCAGTGAGTCCAGGGACAGGGACTCACCCCTCCACTTT; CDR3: CAISESRDRDSPLHF
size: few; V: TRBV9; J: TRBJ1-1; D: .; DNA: TGTGCCAGCAGCAGCGCCCACACTGAAGCTTTCTTT; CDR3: CASSSAHTEAFF
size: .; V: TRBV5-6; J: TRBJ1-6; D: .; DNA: TGTGCCAGCAGCAACAGGGTCAAAGGGTATTCACCCCTCCACTTT; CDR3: CASSNRVKGYSPLHF
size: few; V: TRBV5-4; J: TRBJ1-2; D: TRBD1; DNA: TGTGCCAGCAGCCCCGACAGGGCCTATAACTATGGCTACACCTTC; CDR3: CASSPDRAYNYGYTF
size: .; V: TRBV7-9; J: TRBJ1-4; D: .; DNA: TGTGCCAGCAGTAATGGGGCGGGGACGGGAGAAAAACTGTTTTTT; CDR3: CASSNGAGTGEKLFF